This T cell receptor beta chain was found in a study of CXCR3-negative and CXCR3-positive naive CD8 T cells. The study, taken as a whole, reports: Cryopreservation partially decreased CXCR3 expression, and most assays used fresh PBMCs. The TRB CDR3s that CXCR3-positive naive cells carried were more hydrophobic than those of CXCR3-negative naive cells. Naive CXCR3-negative cells resembled naive CXCR3-positive cells in TRBV-TRBJ usage; memory cells differed.

Carrying UMI labels, the TRB cDNA libraries were prepared through 5' RACE. TCRdb re-called the 5' RACE reads; every CDR3 protein appears as one record, without DNA. This table lists some 47,000 distinct CDR3 sequences. Phenotypically, naive CD8+ T cells corresponded to CD45RO-CCR7+CD27+CD95-. The CDR3 loop spans 13 amino acids. Germline V gives CDR1 SGHDN, CDR2 FVKESK. As regards this clonotype: Its specificity is unknown.

This receptor was identified in a human donor in good health. Some clones in this sample may be carry-over from other donors' samples. The specimen was naive CXCR3+ CD8+ T cells from blood. The subset here: CD45RO-CCR7+CD27+CD95- naive CD8+ T cells expressing CXCR3 (TNR3+). J is TRBJ2-1 and V is TRBV14. The CDR3 loop reads CASSQDLGNEQFF. Full variable domain (outside the CDR3, taken from reference TRBV14 and TRBJ2-1): EAGVTQFPSHSVIEKGQTVTLRCDPISGHDNLYWYRRVMGKEIKFLLHFVKESKQDESGMPNNRFLAERTGGTYSTLKVQPAELEDSGVYFCASSQDLGNEQFFGPGTRLTVL.